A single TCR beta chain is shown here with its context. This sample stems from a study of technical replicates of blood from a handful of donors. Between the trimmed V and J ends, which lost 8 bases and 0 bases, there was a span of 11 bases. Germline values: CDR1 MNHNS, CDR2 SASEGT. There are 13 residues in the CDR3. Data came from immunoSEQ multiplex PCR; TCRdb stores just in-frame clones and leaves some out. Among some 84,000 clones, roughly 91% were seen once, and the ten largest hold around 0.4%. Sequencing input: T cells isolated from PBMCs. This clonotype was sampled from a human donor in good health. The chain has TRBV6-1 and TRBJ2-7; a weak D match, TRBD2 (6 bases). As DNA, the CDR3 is TGTGCCAGCGCTGGAGGGGTCTCCTACGAGCAGTACTTC. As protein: CASAGGVSYEQYF.